This T cell receptor (beta chain) emerged from a study of regulatory T cells in long-lasting Graves disease. Noted time point: persistent/refractory GD, antithyroid drugs over 5 years with positive TRAb. PBMCs provided the RNA from which the TCR library was made. The patient group derived from an endocrinology department in Xi'an, China. Study-level findings and limits: Compared with new cases, persistent Graves' patients showed reduced TCR diversity.

Building of the TCR beta libraries involved iRepertoire HTBI primers and Arm-PCR of CDR3 regions. TCRdb re-called the multiplex PCR reads with MiXCR, one entry per CDR3 protein. Here the sample spans around 430,000 distinct CDR3 sequences, approximately 23% being singletons. Germline V CDR1 and CDR2: SGHDN, FVKESK. The V gene lost 3 bases and the J gene lost 2 bases, with 7 bases spanning the gap. The CDR3 sequence is 14 residues long. As for this clonotype: Its antigen is not identified.

The sample consisted of peripheral blood mononuclear cells (PBMCs), taken when the disease was refractory, from a patient treated with antithyroid drugs. The chain links TRBV14 to TRBJ2-2, with D uncertain. The clonotype originates from a female donor with Graves disease. The CDR3 here is CASSHIVNTGELFF. The DNA for the CDR3 is TGTGCCAGCAGCCATATAGTAAACACCGGGGAGCTGTTTTTT.